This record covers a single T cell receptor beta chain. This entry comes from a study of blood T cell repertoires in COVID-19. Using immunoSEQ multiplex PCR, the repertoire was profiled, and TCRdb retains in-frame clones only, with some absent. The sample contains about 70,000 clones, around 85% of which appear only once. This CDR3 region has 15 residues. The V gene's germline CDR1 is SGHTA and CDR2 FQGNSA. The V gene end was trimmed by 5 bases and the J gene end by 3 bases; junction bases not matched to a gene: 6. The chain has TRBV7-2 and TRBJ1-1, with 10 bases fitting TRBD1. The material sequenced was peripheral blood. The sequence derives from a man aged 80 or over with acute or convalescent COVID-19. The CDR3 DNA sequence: TGTGCCAGCAGCACTCCGGGACAGGGGCACACTGAAGCTTTCTTT. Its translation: CASSTPGQGHTEAFF.